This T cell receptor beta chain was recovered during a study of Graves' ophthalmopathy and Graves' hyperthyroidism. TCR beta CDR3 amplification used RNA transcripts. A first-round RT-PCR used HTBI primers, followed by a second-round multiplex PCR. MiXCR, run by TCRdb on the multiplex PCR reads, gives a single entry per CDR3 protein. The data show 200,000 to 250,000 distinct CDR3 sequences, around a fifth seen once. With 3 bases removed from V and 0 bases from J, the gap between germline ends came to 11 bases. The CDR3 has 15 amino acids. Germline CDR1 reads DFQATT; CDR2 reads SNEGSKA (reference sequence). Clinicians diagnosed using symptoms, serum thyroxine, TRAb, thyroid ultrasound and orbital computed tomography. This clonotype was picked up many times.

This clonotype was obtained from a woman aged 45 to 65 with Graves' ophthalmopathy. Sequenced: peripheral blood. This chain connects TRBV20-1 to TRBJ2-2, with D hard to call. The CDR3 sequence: CSARQRPANTGELFF. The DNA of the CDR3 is TGCAGTGCTAGGCAGCGACCCGCGAACACCGGGGAGCTGTTTTTT.